These T cell receptor beta chains were read from a single sample in a study of kidney transplant recipient with SARS-CoV-2 infection. TCRdb re-called the reads with MiXCR, one entry per CDR3 protein. The sample lists approximately 240,000 distinct CDR3 sequences; 29% were seen once. Sample: a blood sample, taken at baseline and between days 110 and 120 from a kidney transplant recipient. The receptors come from a male patient younger than 45 who had COVID-19 and was a kidney transplant recipient. T cells may partly derive from the graft donor. Each CDR3 is given with its conserved first and last residue. D genes are given only for firm matches. Size tells how often a clone was seen (once, few, many) or the class of an expanded clone, and some rows leave it out.

J | D | V | size | length | CDR3 | DNA
TRBJ2-3 | TRBD1 | TRBV13 | . | 17 | CASIYITGTGGTDTQYF | TGTGCCAGCATCTACATCACCGGGACAGGGGGCACAGATACGCAGTATTTT
TRBJ2-1 | . | TRBV15 | few | 15 | CATSLDQSSYNEQFF | TGTGCCACCAGCCTTGACCAGAGCTCCTACAATGAGCAGTTCTTC
TRBJ2-5 | TRBD2 | TRBV18 | many | 15 | CASSPMTSGRETQYF | TGTGCCAGCTCACCCATGACTAGCGGGAGAGAGACCCAGTACTTC
TRBJ2-7 | . | TRBV3-2 | many | 13 | CASSQKISYEQYF | TGTGCCAGCAGCCAAAAAATCTCCTACGAGCAGTACTTC
TRBJ2-1 | TRBD1 | TRBV27 | . | 16 | CASSLTGTEANNEQFF | TGTGCCAGCAGTCTTACTGGGACAGAGGCTAACAATGAGCAGTTCTTC
TRBJ1-1 | . | TRBV27 | many | 14 | CASSWGILNTEAFF | TGTGCCAGCAGTTGGGGGATCCTGAACACTGAAGCTTTCTTT
TRBJ1-2 | . | TRBV19 | . | 17 | CACSARTTNRKTYGYTF | TGTGCCTGTAGTGCGCGAACGACAAATCGAAAGACCTATGGCTACACCTTC
TRBJ1-2 | . | TRBV7-8 | many | 17 | CASSVKWFTRKTYGYTF | TGTGCCAGCAGCGTTAAATGGTTTACCCGAAAGACCTATGGCTACACCTTC
TRBJ2-1 | . | TRBV7-8 | . | 17 | CASSLFGQADFLNEQFF | TGTGCCAGCAGCTTATTCGGGCAGGCGGACTTTCTCAATGAGCAGTTCTTC
TRBJ2-5 | TRBD1 | TRBV5-1 | few | 14 | CASSNPGTGETQYF | TGCGCCAGCAGTAATCCCGGGACAGGCGAGACCCAGTACTTC